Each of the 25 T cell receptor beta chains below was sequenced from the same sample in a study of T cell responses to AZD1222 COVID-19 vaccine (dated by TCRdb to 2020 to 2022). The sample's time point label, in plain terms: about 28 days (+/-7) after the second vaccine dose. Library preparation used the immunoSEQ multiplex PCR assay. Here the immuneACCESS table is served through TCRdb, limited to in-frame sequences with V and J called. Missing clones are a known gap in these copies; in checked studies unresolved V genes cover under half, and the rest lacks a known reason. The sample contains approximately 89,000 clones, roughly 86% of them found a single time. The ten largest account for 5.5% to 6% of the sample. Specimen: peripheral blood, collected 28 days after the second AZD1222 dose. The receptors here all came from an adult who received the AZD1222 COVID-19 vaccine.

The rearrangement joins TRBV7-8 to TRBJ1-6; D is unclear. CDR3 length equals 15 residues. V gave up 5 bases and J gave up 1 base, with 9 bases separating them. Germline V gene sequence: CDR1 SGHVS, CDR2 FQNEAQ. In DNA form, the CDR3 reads TGTGCCAGCAGCGCCGTGGGATCCTATAATTCACCCCTCCACTTT. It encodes CASSAVGSYNSPLHF.

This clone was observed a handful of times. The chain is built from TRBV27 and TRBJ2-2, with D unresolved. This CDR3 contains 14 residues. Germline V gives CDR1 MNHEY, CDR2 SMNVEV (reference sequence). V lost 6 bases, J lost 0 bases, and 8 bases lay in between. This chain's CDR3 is CASRLYPNTGELFF. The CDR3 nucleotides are TGTGCCAGCAGACTATATCCGAACACCGGGGAGCTGTTTTTT.

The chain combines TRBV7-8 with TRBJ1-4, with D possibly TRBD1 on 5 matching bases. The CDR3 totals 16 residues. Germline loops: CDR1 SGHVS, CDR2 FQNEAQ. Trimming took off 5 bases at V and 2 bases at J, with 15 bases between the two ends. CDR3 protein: CASSPGVGTTNEKLFF. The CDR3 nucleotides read TGTGCCAGCAGCCCCGGGGTAGGGACGACTAATGAAAAACTGTTTTTT.

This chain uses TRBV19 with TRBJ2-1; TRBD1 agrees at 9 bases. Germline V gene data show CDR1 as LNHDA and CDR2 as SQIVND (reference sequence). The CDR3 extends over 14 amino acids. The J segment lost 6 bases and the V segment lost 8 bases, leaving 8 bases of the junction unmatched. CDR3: CASRNRGLINEQFF. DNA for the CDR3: TGTGCCAGTCGAAACAGGGGGCTAATCAATGAGCAGTTCTTC.

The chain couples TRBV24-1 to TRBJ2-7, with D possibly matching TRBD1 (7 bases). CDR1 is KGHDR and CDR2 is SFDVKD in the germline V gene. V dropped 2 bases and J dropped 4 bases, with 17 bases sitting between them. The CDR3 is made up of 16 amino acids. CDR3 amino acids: CATSDSRGTALYEQYF. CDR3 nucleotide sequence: TGTGCCACCAGTGATTCCCGCGGGACAGCTCTTTACGAGCAGTACTTC.

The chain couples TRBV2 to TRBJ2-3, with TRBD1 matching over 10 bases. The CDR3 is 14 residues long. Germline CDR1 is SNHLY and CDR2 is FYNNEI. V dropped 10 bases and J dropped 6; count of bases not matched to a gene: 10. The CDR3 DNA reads TGTGCCAACTCGGGACAGGGGAATTGGGATACGCAGTATTTT. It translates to CANSGQGNWDTQYF.

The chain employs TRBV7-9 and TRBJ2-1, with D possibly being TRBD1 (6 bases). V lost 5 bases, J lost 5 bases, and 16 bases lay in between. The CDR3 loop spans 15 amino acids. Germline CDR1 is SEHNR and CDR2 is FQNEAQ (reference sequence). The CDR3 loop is CASSTRQAGDNEQFF. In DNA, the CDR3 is TGTGCCAGCAGCACGCGACAGGCCGGGGACAATGAGCAGTTCTTC. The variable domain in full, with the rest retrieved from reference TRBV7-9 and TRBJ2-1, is DTGVSQNPRHKITKRGQNVTFRCDPISEHNRLYWYRQTLGQGPEFLTYFQNEAQLEKSRLLSDRFSAERPKGSFSTLEIQRTEQGDSAMYLCASSTRQAGDNEQFFGPGTRLTVL.

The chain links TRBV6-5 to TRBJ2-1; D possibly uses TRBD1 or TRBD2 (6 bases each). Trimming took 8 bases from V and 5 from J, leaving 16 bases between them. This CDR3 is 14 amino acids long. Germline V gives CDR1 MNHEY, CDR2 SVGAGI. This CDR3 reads CASLPGAGNNEQFF. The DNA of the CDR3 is TGTGCCAGCCTACCGGGGGCTGGGAACAATGAGCAGTTCTTC.

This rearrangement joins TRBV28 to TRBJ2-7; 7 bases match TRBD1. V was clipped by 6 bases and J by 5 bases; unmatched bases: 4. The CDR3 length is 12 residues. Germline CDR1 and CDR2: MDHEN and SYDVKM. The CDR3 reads CASRSTGDEQYF. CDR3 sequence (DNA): TGTGCCAGCAGATCTACAGGGGACGAGCAGTACTTC.

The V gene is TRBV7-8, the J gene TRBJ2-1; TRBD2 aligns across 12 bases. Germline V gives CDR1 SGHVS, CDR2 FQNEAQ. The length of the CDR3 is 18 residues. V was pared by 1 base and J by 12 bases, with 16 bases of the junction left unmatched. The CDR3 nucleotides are TGTGCCAGCAGCTTAGAAGGGACTAGCGGGCGGTTCCGTAGGGGGCAGTTCTTC. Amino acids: CASSLEGTSGRFRRGQFF.

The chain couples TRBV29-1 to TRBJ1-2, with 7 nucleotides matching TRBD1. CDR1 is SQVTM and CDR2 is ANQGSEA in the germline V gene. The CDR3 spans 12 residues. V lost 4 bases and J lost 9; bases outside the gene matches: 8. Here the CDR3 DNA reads TGCAGCGTTGTTGGACAGGACCTCAGCTACACCTTC. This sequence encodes CSVVGQDLSYTF.

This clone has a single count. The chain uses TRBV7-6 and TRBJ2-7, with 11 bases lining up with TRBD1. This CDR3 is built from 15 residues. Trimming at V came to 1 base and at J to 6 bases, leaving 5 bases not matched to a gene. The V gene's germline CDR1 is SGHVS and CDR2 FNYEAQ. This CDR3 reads CASSLGGQGEREQYF. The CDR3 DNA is TGTGCCAGCAGCTTAGGGGGACAGGGGGAACGCGAGCAGTACTTC.

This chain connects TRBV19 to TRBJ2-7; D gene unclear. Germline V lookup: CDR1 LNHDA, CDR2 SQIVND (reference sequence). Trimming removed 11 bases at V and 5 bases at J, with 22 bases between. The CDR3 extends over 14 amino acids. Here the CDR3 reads CASSEDPAWDEQYF. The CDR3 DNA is TGTGCCTCCTCCGAGGACCCCGCTTGGGACGAGCAGTACTTC.

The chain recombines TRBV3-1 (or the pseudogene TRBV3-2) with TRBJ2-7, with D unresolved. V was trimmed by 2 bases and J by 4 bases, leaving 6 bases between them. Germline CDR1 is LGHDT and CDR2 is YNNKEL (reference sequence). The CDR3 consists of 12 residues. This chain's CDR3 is CASSQSGYEQYF. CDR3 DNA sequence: TGTGCCAGCAGCCAATCCGGATACGAGCAGTACTTC.

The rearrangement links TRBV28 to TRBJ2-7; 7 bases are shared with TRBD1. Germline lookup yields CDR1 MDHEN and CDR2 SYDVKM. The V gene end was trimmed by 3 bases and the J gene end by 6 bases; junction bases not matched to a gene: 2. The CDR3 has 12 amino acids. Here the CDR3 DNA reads TGTGCCAGCAGTTTGACAGGGAGCGAGCAGTACTTC. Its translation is CASSLTGSEQYF.

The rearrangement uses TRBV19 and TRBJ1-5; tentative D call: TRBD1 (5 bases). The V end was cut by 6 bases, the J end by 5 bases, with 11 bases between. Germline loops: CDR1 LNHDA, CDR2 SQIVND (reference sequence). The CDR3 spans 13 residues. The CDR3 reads CASSGTLDQPQHF. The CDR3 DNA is TGTGCCAGTAGCGGGACCCTGGATCAGCCCCAGCATTTT.

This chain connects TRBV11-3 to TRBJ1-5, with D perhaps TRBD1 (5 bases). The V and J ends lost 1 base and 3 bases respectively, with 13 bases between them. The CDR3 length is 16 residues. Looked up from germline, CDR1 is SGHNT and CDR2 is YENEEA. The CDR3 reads CASSLAGQGSNQPQHF. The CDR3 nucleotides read TGTGCCAGCAGCTTAGCGGGGCAGGGCTCCAATCAGCCCCAGCATTTT.

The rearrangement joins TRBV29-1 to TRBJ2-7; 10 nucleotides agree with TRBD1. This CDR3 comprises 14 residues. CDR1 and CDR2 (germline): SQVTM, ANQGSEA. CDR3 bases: TGCAGTATTGAGGGGGACAGGGGAACCTACGAGCAGTACTTC. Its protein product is CSIEGDRGTYEQYF.

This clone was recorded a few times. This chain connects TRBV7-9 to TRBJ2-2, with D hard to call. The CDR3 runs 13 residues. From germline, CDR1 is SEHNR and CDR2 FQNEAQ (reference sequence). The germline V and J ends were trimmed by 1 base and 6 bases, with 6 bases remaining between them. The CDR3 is CASSLDRAGELFF. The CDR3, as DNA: TGTGCCAGCAGCTTAGACCGGGCCGGGGAGCTGTTTTTT.

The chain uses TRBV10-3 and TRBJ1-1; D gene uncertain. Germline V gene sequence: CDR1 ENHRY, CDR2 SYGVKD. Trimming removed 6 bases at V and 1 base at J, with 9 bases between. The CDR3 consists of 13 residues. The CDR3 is CAIRKNQNTEAFF. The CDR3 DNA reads TGTGCCATCAGGAAGAACCAGAACACTGAAGCTTTCTTT.

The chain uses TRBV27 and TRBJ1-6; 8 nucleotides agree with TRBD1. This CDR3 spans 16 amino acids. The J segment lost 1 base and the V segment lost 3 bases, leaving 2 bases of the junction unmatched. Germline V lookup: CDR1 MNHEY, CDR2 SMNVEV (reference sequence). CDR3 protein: CASSFQGASYNSPLHF. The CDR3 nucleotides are TGTGCCAGCAGTTTTCAGGGGGCGTCCTATAATTCACCCCTCCACTTT.

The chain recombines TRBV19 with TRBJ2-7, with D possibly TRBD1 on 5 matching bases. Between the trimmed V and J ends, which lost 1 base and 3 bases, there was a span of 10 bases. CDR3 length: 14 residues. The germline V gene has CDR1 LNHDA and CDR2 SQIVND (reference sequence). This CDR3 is CASSIGTPIYEQYF. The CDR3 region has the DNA TGTGCCAGTAGTATAGGGACACCGATCTACGAGCAGTACTTC.

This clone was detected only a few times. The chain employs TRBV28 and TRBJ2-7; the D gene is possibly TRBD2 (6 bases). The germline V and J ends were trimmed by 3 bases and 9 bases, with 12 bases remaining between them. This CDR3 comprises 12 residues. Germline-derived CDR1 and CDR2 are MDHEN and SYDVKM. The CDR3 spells CASSLNPGVQYF. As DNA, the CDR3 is TGTGCCAGCAGTTTGAACCCGGGGGTGCAGTACTTC.

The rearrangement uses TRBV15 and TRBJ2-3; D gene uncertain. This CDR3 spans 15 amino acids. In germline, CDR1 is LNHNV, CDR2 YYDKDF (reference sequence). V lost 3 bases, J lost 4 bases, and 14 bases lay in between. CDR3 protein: CATSSLTLGADTQYF. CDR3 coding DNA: TGTGCCACCAGCAGCCTGACTCTGGGCGCAGATACGCAGTATTTT.

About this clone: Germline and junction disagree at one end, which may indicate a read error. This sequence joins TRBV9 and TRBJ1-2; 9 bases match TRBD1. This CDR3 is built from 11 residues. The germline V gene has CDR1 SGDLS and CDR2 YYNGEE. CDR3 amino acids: CASSDRGQGPF. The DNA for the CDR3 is TGTGCCAGCAGCGACCGGGGACAGGGACCCTTC. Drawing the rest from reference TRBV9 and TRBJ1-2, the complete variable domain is DSGVTQTPKHLITATGQRVTLRCSPRSGDLSVYWYQQSLDQGLQFLIQYYNGEERAKGNILERFSAQQFPDLHSELNLSSLELGDSALYFCASSDRGQGPFGSGTRLTVV.